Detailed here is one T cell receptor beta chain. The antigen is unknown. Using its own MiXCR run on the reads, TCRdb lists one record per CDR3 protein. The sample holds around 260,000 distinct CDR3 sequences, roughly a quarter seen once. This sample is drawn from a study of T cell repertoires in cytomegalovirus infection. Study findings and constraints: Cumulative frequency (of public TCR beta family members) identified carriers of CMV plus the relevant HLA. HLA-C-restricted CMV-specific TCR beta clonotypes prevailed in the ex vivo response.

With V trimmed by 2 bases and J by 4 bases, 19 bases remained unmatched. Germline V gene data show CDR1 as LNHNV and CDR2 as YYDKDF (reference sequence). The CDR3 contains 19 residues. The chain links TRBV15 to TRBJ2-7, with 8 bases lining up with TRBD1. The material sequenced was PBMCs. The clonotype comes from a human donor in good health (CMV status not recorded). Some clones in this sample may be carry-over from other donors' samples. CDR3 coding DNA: TGTGCCACCAGCAGACGATATCAGGGGGCGGACAAGGGATTGTACGAGCAGTACTTC. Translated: CATSRRYQGADKGLYEQYF.